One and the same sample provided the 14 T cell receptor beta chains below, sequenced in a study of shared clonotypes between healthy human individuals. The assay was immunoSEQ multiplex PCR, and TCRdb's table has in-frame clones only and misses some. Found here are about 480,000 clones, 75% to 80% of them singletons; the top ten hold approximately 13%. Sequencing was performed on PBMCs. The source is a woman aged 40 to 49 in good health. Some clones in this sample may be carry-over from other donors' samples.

This CDR3 reads CASSYSPEQETQYF. CDR3 nucleotide sequence: TGTGCCAGCAGTTATTCCCCCGAACAAGAGACCCAGTACTTC. The chain has TRBV6-5 and TRBJ2-5, with no clear D. Looked up from germline, CDR1 is MNHEY and CDR2 is SVGAGI. The length of the CDR3 is 14 residues. V gave up 3 bases and J gave up 2 bases, with 10 bases separating them.

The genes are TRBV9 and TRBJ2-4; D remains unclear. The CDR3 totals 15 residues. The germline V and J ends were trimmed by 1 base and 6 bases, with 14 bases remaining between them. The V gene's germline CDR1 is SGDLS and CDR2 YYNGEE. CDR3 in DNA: TGTGCCAGCAGCGTACGAGAGACTTGGGGAAACATTCAGTACTTC. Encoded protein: CASSVRETWGNIQYF.

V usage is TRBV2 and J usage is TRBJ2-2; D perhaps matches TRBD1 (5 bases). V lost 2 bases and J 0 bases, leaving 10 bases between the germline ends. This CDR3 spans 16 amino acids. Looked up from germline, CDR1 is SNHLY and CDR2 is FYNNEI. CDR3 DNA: TGTGCCAGCAGTGAAACAGGTGGTACGAACACCGGGGAGCTGTTTTTT. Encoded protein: CASSETGGTNTGELFF.

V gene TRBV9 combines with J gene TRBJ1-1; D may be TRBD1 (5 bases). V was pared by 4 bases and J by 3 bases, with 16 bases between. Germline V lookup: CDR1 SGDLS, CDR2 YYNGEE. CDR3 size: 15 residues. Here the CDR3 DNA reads TGTGCCAGCAGCCCGCGGGGGACCGGGGACACTGAAGCTTTCTTT. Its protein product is CASSPRGTGDTEAFF. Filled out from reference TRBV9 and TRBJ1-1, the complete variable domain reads DSGVTQTPKHLITATGQRVTLRCSPRSGDLSVYWYQQSLDQGLQFLIQYYNGEERAKGNILERFSAQQFPDLHSELNLSSLELGDSALYFCASSPRGTGDTEAFFGQGTRLTVV.

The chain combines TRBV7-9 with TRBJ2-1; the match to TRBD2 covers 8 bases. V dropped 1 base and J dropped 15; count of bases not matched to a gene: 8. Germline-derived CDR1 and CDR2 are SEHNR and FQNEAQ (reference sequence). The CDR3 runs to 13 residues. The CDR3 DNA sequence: TGTGCCAGCAGCTTAGTAGCGGGGATCAGCGCGTTCTTC. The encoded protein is CASSLVAGISAFF.

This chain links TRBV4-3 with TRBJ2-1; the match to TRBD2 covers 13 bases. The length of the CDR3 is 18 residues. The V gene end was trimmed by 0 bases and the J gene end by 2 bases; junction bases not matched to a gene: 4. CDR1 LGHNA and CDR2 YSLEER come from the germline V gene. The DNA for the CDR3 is TGCGCCAGCAGCCAAGACGGGACTAGCGGGACTACCTACAATGAGCAGTTCTTC. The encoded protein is CASSQDGTSGTTYNEQFF.

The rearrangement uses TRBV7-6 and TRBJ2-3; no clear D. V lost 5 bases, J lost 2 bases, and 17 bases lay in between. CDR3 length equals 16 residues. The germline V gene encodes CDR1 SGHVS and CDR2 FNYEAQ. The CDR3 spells CASSPRPWALTDTQYF. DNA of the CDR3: TGTGCCAGCAGCCCCAGGCCCTGGGCCCTCACAGATACGCAGTATTTT. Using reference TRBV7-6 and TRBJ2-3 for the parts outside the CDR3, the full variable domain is GAGVSQSPRYKVTKRGQDVALRCDPISGHVSLYWYRQALGQGPEFLTYFNYEAQQDKSGLPNDRFSAERPEGSISTLTIQRTEQRDSAMYRCASSPRPWALTDTQYFGPGTRLTVL.

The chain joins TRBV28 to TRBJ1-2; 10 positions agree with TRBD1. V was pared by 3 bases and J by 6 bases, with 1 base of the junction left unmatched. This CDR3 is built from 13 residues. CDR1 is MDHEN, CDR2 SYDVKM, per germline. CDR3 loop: CASSLDRGNGYTF. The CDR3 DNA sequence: TGTGCCAGCAGTTTGGACAGGGGGAATGGCTACACCTTC.

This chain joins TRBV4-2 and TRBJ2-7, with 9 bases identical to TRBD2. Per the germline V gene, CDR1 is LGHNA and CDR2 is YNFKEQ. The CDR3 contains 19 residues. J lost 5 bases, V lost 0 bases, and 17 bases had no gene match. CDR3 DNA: TGTGCCAGCAGCCAAGATGGGTATAGCGGGAGCCCTGAGCCTGACGAGCAGTACTTC. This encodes CASSQDGYSGSPEPDEQYF.

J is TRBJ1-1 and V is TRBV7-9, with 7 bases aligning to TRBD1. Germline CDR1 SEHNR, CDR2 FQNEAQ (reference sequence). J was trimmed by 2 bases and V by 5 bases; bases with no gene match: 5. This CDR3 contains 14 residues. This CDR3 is CASSPQGDNTEAFF. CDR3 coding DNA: TGTGCCAGCAGCCCCCAGGGGGATAACACTGAAGCTTTCTTT.

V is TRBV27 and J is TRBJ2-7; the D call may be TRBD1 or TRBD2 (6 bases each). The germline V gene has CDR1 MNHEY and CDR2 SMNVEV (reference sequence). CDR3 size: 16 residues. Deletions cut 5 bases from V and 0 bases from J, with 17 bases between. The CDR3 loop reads CASSVPGALGSYEQYF. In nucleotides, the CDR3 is TGTGCCAGCAGTGTCCCGGGGGCTCTTGGCTCCTACGAGCAGTACTTC.

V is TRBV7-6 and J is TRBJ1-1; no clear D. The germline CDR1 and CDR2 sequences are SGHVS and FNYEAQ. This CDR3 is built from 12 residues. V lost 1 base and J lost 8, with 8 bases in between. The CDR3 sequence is CASSLEGGEAFF. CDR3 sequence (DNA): TGTGCCAGCAGCTTAGAAGGAGGGGAAGCTTTCTTT.

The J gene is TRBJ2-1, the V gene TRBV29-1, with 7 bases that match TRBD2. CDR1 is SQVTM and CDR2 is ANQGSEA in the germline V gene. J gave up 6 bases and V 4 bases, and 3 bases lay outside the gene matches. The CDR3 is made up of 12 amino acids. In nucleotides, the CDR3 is TGCAGCGTTGGACTAGCAATCAATGAGCAGTTCTTC. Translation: CSVGLAINEQFF.

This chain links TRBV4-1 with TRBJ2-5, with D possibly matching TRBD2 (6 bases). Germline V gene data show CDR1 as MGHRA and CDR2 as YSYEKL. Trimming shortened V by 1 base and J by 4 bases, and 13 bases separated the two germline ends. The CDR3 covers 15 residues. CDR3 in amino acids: CASSQVAGTGETQYF. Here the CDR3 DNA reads TGCGCCAGCAGCCAAGTCGCAGGGACTGGAGAGACCCAGTACTTC.